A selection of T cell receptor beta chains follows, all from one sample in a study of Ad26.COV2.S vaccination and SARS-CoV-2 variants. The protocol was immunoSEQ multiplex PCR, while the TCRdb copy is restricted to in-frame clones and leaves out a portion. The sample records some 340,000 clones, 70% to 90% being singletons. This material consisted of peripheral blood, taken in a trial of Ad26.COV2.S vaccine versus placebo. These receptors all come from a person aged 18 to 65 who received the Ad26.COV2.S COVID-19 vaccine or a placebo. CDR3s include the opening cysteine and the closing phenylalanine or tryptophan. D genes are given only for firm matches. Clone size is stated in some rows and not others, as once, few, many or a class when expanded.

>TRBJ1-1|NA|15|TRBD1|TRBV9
CASSVGGGQGLGAFF
TGTGCCAGCAGCGTAGGCGGGGGACAGGGCCTGGGGGCTTTCTTT
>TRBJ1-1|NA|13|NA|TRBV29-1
CSVEDRRDTEAFF
TGCAGCGTTGAAGATCGGCGGGACACTGAAGCTTTCTTT
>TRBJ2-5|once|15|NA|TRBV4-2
CASSPEGGGQETQYF
TGTGCCAGCAGCCCGGAGGGGGGGGGCCAGGAGACCCAGTACTTC
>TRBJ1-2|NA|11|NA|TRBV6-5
CAYFGDYGYTF
TGTGCCTACTTCGGGGACTATGGCTACACCTTC
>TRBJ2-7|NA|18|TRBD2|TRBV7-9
CASSSPLAGGPSPYEQYF
TGTGCCAGCAGCTCCCCACTAGCGGGGGGACCTTCCCCCTACGAGCAGTACTTC
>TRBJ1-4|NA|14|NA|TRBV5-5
CASSFGTTNEKLFF
TGTGCCAGCAGCTTCGGGACAACTAATGAAAAACTGTTTTTT
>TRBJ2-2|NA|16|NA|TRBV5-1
CASSLSRGADTGELFF
TGCGCCAGCAGCTTGAGTAGGGGCGCGGACACCGGGGAGCTGTTTTTT
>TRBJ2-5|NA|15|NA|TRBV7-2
CASSLFGGGGETQYF
TGTGCCAGCAGCTTATTTGGGGGTGGAGGAGAGACCCAGTACTTC
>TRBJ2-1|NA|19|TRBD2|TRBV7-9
CASSLKRWLAGDSYNEQFF
TGTGCCAGCAGCTTAAAGCGGTGGCTAGCGGGGGACTCCTACAATGAGCAGTTCTTC
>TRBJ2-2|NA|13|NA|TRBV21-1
CASSSGETGELFF
TGTGCCAGCAGCTCGGGAGAGACCGGGGAGCTGTTTTTT
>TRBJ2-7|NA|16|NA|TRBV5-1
CASSSFRTDLRYEQYF
TGCGCCAGCAGCTCGTTTCGGACTGATCTTCGCTACGAGCAGTACTTC
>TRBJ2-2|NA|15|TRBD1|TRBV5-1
CASSLGQGNTGELFF
TGCGCCAGCAGCTTGGGACAGGGGAACACCGGGGAGCTGTTTTTT
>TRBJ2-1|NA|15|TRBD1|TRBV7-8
CASSVDRGSYNEQFF
TGTGCCAGCAGCGTGGACAGGGGGTCGTACAATGAGCAGTTCTTC
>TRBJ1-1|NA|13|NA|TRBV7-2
CASSSRGGGGCSF
TGTGCCAGCAGCTCCCGGGGGGGCGGAGGGTGCTCTTTT
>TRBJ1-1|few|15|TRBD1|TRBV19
CASNNPRGQGAEAFF
TGTGCCAGTAACAACCCCCGGGGACAGGGCGCTGAAGCTTTCTTT
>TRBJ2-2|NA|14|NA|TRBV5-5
CASGGRMLTGELFF
TGTGCCAGCGGGGGACGGATGCTCACCGGGGAGCTGTTTTTT
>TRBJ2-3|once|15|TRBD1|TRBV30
CAWSLTGGVRDTQYF
TGTGCCTGGAGTCTAACAGGGGGCGTGAGGGATACGCAGTATTTT
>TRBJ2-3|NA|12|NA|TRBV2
CASSRSTDTQYF
TGTGCCAGCAGTCGGTCTACAGATACGCAGTATTTT
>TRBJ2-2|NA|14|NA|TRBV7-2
CASSSQGHIGELFF
TGTGCCAGCAGCTCCCAGGGGCATATAGGGGAGCTGTTTTTT
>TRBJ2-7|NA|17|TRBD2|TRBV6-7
CASSRTSGGENYYEQYF
TGTGCCAGCAGCCGGACTAGCGGGGGGGAAAACTACTACGAGCAGTACTTC
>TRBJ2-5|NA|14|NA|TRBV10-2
CASSELAGRETQYF
TGCGCCAGCAGTGAGTTGGCAGGGCGAGAGACCCAGTACTTC
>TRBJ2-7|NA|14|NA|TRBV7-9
CASSSATSLREQYF
TGTGCCAGCAGCTCCGCGACATCGCTTAGGGAGCAGTACTTC
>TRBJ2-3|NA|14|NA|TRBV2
CASKAGATTDTQYF
TGTGCCAGCAAGGCGGGGGCCACCACAGATACGCAGTATTTT
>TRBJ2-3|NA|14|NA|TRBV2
CASSLQGGTDTQYF
TGTGCCAGCAGTCTCCAGGGAGGTACAGATACGCAGTATTTT
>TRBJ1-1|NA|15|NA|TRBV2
CASRPGRGGVTEAFF
TGTGCCAGCAGGCCGGGTCGGGGAGGCGTGACTGAAGCTTTCTTT
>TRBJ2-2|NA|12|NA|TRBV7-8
CASSLRAGELFF
TGTGCCAGCAGCTTGCGGGCCGGGGAGCTGTTTTTT
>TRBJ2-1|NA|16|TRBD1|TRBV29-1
CSAYKRTNRGRNEQFF
TGCAGCGCCTACAAAAGAACTAACAGGGGGCGGAATGAGCAGTTCTTC
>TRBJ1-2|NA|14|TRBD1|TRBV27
CASSRLTGAGGYTF
TGTGCCAGCAGTCGGCTAACAGGGGCTGGAGGCTACACCTTC
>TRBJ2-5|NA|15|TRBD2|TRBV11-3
CASSLEGTSTETQYF
TGTGCCAGCAGCTTAGAAGGGACTAGCACAGAGACCCAGTACTTC
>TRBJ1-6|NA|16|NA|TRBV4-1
CASSQETGHQNSPLHF
TGCGCCAGCAGCCAAGAAACGGGGCACCAGAATTCACCCCTCCACTTT
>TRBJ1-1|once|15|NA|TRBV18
CASSPNQGSNTEAFF
TGTGCCAGCTCGCCCAATCAGGGGTCGAACACTGAAGCTTTCTTT
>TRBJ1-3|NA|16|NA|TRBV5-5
CASSLESGVAGNTIYF
TGTGCCAGCAGCCTGGAAAGTGGGGTGGCTGGAAACACCATATATTTT
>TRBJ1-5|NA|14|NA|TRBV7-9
CASTQGLPAQPQHF
TGTGCCAGCACCCAGGGTCTCCCGGCACAGCCCCAGCATTTT
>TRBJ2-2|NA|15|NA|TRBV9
CASSWTAANTGELFF
TGTGCCAGCAGCTGGACAGCCGCGAACACCGGGGAGCTGTTTTTT
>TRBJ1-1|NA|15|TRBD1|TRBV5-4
CASSLDRGIWTEAFF
TGTGCCAGCAGCTTGGACAGGGGGATATGGACTGAAGCTTTCTTT
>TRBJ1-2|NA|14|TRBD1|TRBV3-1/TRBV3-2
CASSYRTGTYGYTF
TGTGCCAGCAGTTACAGGACAGGGACTTATGGCTACACCTTC
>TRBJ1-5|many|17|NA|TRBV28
CASSLEAGRYSNQPQHF
TGTGCCAGCAGTTTGGAAGCAGGGCGCTATAGCAATCAGCCCCAGCATTTT
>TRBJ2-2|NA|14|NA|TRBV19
CATYSREDTGELFF
TGTGCCACCTACTCAAGGGAGGACACCGGGGAGCTGTTTTTT
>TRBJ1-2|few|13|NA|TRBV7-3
CASSRTEENGYTF
TGTGCCAGCAGCCGTACAGAGGAGAATGGCTACACCTTC
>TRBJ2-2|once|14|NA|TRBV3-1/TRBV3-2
CASSQAGEPGELFF
TGTGCCAGCAGCCAAGCGGGAGAACCCGGGGAGCTGTTTTTT
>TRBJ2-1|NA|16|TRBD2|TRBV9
CASSAGLAGGKNEQFF
TGTGCCAGCAGCGCGGGACTAGCGGGGGGGAAGAATGAGCAGTTCTTC
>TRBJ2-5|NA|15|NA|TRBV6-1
CASSELRGLQETQYF
TGTGCCAGCAGTGAACTTAGGGGCCTACAAGAGACCCAGTACTTC